This T cell receptor (beta chain) was observed in a study of shared clonotypes between healthy human individuals (dated by TCRdb to the early 2020s). Regarding the study in general: The cohort comprised two women and a few men aged 18 to 49 years. To estimate repertoire size and how much clonotype sharing occurs between individuals, the study deeply sequenced the blood TCR repertoires of roughly 5 healthy adults. For each donor, CD4 naive and CD4 memory were each run on three plates, CD8 naive on two plates, and CD8 memory on one plate. Libraries were prepared and TCR repertoires were sequenced by different laboratories using diverse techniques, in order to increase sequencing depth and limit assay-specific biases. Leukapheresis yielded between about 0.94 and 9 billion PBMCs per donor.

A single count supports this clone. No antigen is known for it. It has no much larger one-base neighbor in the sample; base qualities were not kept. The paper as a whole reports these results and caveats: The small number of donors limited the genetic and exposure-history diversity represented. Naive subsets generally had larger estimated clonotype richness than memory subsets. Higher generation probabilities were observed for clonotypes shared by all four sorted-subset donors than for non-shared clonotypes. Across four donors, around 5.4% of naive CD4, approximately 3.6% of naive CD8, 2.3% of memory CD4, and approximately 0.4% of memory CD8 clonotypes were shared. Sampling was restricted to blood, and TCR repertoires in tissue are likely to differ from TCR repertoires in blood. Pairwise subsampling indicated that sequencing depth was expected to affect the degree of clonotype sharing among donors. Even with the large sequencing depth, rarefaction of the sorted-subset datasets indicated that sequencing was incomplete.

From the cysteine up to the phenylalanine, the CDR3 has a length of 15 residues. Only the CDR3 DNA is retained, 45 bases long and in frame from the first base. TCR CDR3 regions were amplified from genomic DNA by multiplex PCR using the deep immunoSEQ assay. Genomic DNA extracted from each cell subset was distributed evenly over all wells of several immunoSEQ 96-well plates, and each plate served as one replicate. For sorted subsets, 200 to 250 ng of genomic DNA, equivalent to 25,000 to 35,000 T cell genomes, went into each replicate PCR. The purified libraries were quantified using a Qubit 3.0 fluorometer, sized with a Bioanalyzer 2100, and then quantified again using the KAPA Library Quantification kit. Every immunoSEQ 96-well plate was sequenced on a separate single-read 150-cycle Illumina NextSeq 550 flow cell. Turning to the authors' computational methods: Because the immunoSEQ output held only junctional sequences and lacked quality scores, the filtering could not match the filtering applied to full-length reads. To assign V/J genes and CDR3, sequences were annotated using PyIR, a Python wrapper for IgBLAST v1.9, with IMGT germline references. Reads were removed for weak V/J assignments (E-value above 1e-6), missing CDR3, stop codons, out-of-frame junctions, or ambiguous translated residues. V3J clonotypes were defined as sequences sharing the same inferred V gene, J gene, and CDR3 amino acid sequence. Percentage overlap between repertoires was calculated by dividing the number of shared unique clonotypes by the size of the smaller repertoire. Richness of each repertoire was evaluated using RTK rarefaction, the Chao1 estimator, and Recon v2.1 estimates of unobserved clonotypes. Generation probabilities were computed with OLGA for all TCRbeta clonotypes obtained by the gDNA method from several donors. Held by TCRdb, this immuneACCESS table contains in-frame sequences only and omits some clones. Under half of the omission traces to an unresolved V gene where checked; the cause of the rest is unknown. D and trimming were read from the DNA, whereas the V and J calls and clone size are those reported in that table. In this sample the table shows around 1.9 million clones, 93% of which occur a single time. The top ten hold under 2% of the sample.

CD8 naive samples were CD45RO-negative cells positively selected for CCR7, giving a CD45RA+CCR7+ population that excluded TemRA cells. The donors were healthy, HIV-negative adults with no recently reported acute infections or vaccinations. Only Caucasian adults living in Nashville, Tennessee, USA were represented among the donors. Blood was collected by leukapheresis, and PBMCs were isolated by Ficoll-Histopaque density gradient centrifugation and then cryopreserved in liquid nitrogen vapor phase. Purity and quantity of every magnetically sorted T cell population were checked by analytical flow cytometry. Genomic DNA was isolated from every sorted fraction and measured by UV absorbance on a Nanodrop 2000c.

Sequencing was done on a sample of naive CD8+ T cells from PBMCs. The meaning of the sample's cell subset or site label: CD45RA+CCR7+. The sequence was collected from a man in his late teens or twenties in good health. Some clones in this sample may be carry-over from other donors' samples. The receptor chain draws on TRBV21-1 and TRBJ2-7; no check of the table's D call, TRBD1, against the DNA was made. TRBV21-1 is a pseudogene. CDR3 loop: CASSNLQDRPYEQYF. The sequenced DNA is TGTGCCAGCAGCAATCTCCAGGACAGGCCCTACGAGCAGTACTTC.